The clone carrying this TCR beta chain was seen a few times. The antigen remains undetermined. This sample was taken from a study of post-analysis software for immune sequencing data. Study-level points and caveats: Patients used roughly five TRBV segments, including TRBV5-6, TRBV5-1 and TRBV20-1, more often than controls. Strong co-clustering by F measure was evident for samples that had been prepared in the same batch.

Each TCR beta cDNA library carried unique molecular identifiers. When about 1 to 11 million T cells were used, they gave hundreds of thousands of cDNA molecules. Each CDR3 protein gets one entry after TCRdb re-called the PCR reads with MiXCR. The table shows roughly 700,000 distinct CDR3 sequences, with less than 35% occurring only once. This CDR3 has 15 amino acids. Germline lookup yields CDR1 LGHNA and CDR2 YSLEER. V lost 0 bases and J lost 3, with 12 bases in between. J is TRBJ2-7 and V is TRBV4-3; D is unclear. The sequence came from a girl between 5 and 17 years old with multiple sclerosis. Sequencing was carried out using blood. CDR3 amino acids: CASSQEGGRNYEQYF. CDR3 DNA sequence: TGCGCCAGCAGCCAAGAAGGCGGACGTAACTACGAGCAGTACTTC.